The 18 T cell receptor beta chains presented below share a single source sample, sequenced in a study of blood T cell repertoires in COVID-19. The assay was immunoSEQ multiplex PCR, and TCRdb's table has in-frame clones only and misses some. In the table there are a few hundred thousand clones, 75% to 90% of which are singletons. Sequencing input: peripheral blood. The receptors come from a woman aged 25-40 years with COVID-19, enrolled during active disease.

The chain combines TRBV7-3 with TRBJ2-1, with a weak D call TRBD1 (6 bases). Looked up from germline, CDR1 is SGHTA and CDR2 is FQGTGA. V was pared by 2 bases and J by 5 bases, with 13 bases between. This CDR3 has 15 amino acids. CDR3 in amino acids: CASSLWGQGDNEQFF. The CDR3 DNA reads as TGTGCCAGCAGCTTATGGGGACAAGGGGACAATGAGCAGTTCTTC.

The CDR3 loop is CASTSRAGENYGYTF. CDR3 DNA sequence: TGTGCCAGCACCTCGAGGGCAGGGGAAAACTATGGCTACACCTTC. The chain combines TRBV5-4 with TRBJ1-2; possibly TRBD1 for D (6 bases). Looked up from germline, CDR1 is SGHNT and CDR2 is YYREEE (reference sequence). CDR3 length: 15 amino acids. The germline V and J ends were trimmed by 6 bases and 2 bases, with 17 bases remaining between them.

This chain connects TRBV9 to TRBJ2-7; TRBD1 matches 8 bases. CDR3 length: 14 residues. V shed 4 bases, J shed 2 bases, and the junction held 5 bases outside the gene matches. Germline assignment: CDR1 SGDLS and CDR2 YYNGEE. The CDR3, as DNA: TGTGCCAGCAGCCCCCGGGACAGGCCCTACGAGCAGTACTTC. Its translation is CASSPRDRPYEQYF.

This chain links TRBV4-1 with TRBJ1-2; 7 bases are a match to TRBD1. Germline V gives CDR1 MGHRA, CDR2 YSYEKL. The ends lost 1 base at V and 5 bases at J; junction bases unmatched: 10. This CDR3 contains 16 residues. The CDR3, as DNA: TGCGCCAGCAGCCAAGTTGGGGACGCAGGGGGGTATGGCTACACCTTC. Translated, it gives CASSQVGDAGGYGYTF.

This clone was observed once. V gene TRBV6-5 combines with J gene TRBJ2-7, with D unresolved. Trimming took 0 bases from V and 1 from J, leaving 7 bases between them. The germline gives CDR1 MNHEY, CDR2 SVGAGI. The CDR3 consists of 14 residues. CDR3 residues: CASSYSERSYEQYF. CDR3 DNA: TGTGCCAGCAGTTACTCAGAGAGATCCTACGAGCAGTACTTC.

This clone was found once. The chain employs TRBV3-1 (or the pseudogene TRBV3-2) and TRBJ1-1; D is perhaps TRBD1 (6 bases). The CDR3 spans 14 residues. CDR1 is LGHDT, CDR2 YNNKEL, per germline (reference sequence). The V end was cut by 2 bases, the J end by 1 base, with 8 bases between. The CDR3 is CASSQLRGNTEAFF. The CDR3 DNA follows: TGTGCCAGCAGCCAACTCAGGGGGAACACTGAAGCTTTCTTT.

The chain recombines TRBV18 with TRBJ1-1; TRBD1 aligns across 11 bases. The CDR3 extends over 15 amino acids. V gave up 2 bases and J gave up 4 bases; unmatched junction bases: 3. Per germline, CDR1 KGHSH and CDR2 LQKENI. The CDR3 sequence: CASSPWTGGLTEAFF. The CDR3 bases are TGTGCCAGCTCACCATGGACAGGGGGCCTCACTGAAGCTTTCTTT.

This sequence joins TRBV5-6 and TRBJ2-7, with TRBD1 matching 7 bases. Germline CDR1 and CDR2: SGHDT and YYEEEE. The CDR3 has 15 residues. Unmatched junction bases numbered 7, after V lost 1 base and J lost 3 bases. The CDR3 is CASSLFQGVGYEQYF. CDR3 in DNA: TGTGCCAGCAGCTTGTTCCAGGGGGTGGGCTACGAGCAGTACTTC.

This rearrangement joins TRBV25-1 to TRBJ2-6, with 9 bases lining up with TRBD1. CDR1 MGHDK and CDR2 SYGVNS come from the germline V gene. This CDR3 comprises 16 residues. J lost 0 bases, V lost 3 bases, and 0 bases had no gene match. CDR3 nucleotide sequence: TGTGCCAGCAGTGAGACAGGGGGCTCTGGGGCCAACGTCCTGACTTTC. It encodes CASSETGGSGANVLTF.

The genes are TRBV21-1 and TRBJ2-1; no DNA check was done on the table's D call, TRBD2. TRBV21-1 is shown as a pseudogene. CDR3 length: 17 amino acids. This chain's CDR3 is CASSKEYGGLSYNEQFF. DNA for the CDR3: TGTGCCAGCAGCAAAGAGTACGGCGGGCTTTCCTACAATGAGCAGTTCTTC.

The CDR3 sequence is CASSLRGAGLSYEQYF. For the CDR3, the DNA is TGCGCCAGCAGCCTCAGGGGGGCGGGTCTCTCCTACGAGCAGTACTTC. The chain is built from TRBV5-1 and TRBJ2-7, with a weak D call TRBD1 (7 bases). This CDR3 is built from 16 residues. V dropped 4 bases and J dropped 0 bases, with 17 bases sitting between them. Germline CDR1 is SGHRS and CDR2 is YFSETQ.

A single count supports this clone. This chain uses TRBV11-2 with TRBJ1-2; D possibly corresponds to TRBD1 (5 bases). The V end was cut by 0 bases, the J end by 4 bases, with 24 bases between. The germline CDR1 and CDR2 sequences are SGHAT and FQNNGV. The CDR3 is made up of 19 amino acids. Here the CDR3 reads CASSLDRTGLGPMGYGYTF. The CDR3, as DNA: TGTGCCAGCAGCTTAGACCGCACAGGTCTTGGCCCCATGGGCTATGGCTACACCTTC. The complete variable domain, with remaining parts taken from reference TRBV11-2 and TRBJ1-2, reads EAGVAQSPRYKIIEKRQSVAFWCNPISGHATLYWYQQILGQGPKLLIQFQNNGVVDDSQLPKDRFSAERLKGVDSTLKIQPAKLEDSAVYLCASSLDRTGLGPMGYGYTFGSGTRLTVV.

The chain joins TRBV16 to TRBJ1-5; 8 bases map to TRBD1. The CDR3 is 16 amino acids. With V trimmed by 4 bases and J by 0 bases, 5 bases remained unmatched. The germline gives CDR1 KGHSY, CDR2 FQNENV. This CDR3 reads CASSPDRGISNQPQHF. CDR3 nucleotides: TGTGCCAGCAGCCCCGACAGGGGCATTAGCAATCAGCCCCAGCATTTT.

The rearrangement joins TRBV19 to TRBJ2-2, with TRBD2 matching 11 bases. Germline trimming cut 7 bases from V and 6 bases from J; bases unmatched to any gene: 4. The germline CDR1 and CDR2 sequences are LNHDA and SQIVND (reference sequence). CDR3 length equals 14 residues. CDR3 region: CASNLAGGPGELFF. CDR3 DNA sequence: TGTGCCAGTAACCTAGCGGGAGGACCCGGGGAGCTGTTTTTT.

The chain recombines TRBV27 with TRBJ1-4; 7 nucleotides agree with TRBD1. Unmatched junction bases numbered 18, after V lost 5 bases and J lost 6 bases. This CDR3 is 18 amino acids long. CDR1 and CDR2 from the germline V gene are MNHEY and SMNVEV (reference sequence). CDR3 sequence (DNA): TGTGCCAGCAGTACCTGGGGGGCAATGACAGGGCAGGATGAAAAACTGTTTTTT. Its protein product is CASSTWGAMTGQDEKLFF.

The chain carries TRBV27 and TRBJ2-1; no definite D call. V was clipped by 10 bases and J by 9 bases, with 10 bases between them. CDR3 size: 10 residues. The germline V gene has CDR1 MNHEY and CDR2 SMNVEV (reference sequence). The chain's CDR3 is CATGPTEQFF. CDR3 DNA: TGTGCCACCGGTCCCACTGAGCAGTTCTTC.

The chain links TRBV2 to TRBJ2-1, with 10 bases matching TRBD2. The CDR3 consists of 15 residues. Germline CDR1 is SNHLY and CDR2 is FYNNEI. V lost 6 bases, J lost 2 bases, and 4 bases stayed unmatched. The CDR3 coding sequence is TGTGCCAGCAGGACTAGCGGGCCTACCTACAATGAGCAGTTCTTC. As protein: CASRTSGPTYNEQFF.

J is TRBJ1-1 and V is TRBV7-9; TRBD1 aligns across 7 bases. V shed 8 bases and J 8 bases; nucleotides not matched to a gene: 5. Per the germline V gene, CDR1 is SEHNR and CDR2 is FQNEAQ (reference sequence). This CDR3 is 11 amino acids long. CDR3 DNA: TGTGCCAGCTCCCCACAGGGGGAAGCTTTCTTT. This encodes CASSPQGEAFF.